This T cell receptor beta chain was sequenced in a study of blood T cells in healthy people across ages. Study observations and caveats: The study could not conclusively compare naive and antigen-experienced cells, given its unsorted PBMCs.

The CDR3 totals 17 residues. Trimming left V 1 base short and J 0 bases short, with 10 bases between. Germline CDR1 and CDR2: MNHNS and SASEGT. A second roughly 6 to 11 cycle PCR used barcoded and J-beta primers. One entry per CDR3 protein results from TCRdb running MiXCR on the 5' RACE reads. The data contain 1.5 million or so distinct CDR3 sequences, 35% to 45% of them singletons. Total RNA was extracted at no less than 6 micrograms per sample. Comments on this clonotype: The antigen is undetermined.

This TCR derives from a woman younger than 35 in good health. The V and J genes are TRBV6-1 and TRBJ1-6; D ambiguous. Sequenced material: blood. CDR3 sequence: CASSEEAASSYNSPLHF. In DNA, the CDR3 is TGTGCCAGCAGTGAAGAAGCAGCGAGCTCCTATAATTCACCCCTCCACTTT.